This T cell receptor (beta chain) is from a study of beta chain features in type 1 diabetes. A remark on this clone: The antigen remains undetermined.

Donors contributed one heparinised blood draw apiece, averaging roughly 100 mL. Sorting gave populations that all exceeded 95% purity. Since all of the isolated RNA was reverse transcribed, expressed TCRB transcripts were what got sequenced. The assay was immunoSEQ multiplex PCR, and TCRdb's table has in-frame clones only and misses some. This sample yields hundreds of thousands of clones, of which 11% are seen a single time; around 0.017% belongs to the top ten. V dropped 3 bases and J dropped 6; count of bases not matched to a gene: 2. The length of the CDR3 is 13 residues. CDR1 is SGHAT, CDR2 FQNNGV, per germline. Broader study findings: It was among patients, rather than healthy donors, that naive, central memory and Treg TCRB repertoires appeared more similar. Researchers report that Type 1 diabetes patients had moderately but significantly shorter TCRB CDR3s across all four CD4+ subsets.

The material sequenced was naive CD4+ T cells from blood. The source is a young man with type 1 diabetes. The chain combines TRBV11-2 with TRBJ2-7; 10 nucleotides agree with TRBD1. The CDR3: CASSFRQGAEQYF. The CDR3, as DNA: TGTGCCAGCAGCTTCCGACAGGGGGCCGAGCAGTACTTC.